One and the same sample provided the 5 T cell receptor beta chains below, sequenced in a study of T cell responses to AZD1222 COVID-19 vaccine. Sequencing was performed with immunoSEQ multiplex PCR; in TCRdb, only in-frame clones are kept and a portion is missing. Here the sample spans about 110,000 clones, 90% being singletons. The material sequenced was peripheral blood, taken 28 days after the second AZD1222 dose. The receptors come from an adult who received the AZD1222 COVID-19 vaccine.

This clone was detected once. This chain connects TRBV6-2 or TRBV6-3 to TRBJ2-1; D may be TRBD1 (6 bases). Trimming left V 4 bases short and J 7 bases short, with 14 bases between. Germline V gives CDR1 MNHEY, CDR2 SVGEGT. This CDR3 is 14 amino acids long. This chain's CDR3 is CASSWTARLNEQFF. In nucleotides, the CDR3 is TGTGCCAGCAGTTGGACAGCCCGCTTGAATGAGCAGTTCTTC.

This chain joins TRBV7-8 and TRBJ1-1, with unresolved D. This CDR3 is built from 15 residues. The V gene's germline CDR1 is SGHVS and CDR2 FQNEAQ. The V and J ends lost 5 bases and 3 bases respectively, with 16 bases between them. CDR3 protein: CASSPGPAMDTEAFF. CDR3 coding DNA: TGTGCCAGCAGCCCGGGCCCGGCGATGGACACTGAAGCTTTCTTT.

The genes are TRBV11-2 and TRBJ1-4, with 7 bases identical to TRBD1. The CDR3 is 15 amino acids. Germline CDR1 reads SGHAT; CDR2 reads FQNNGV. V lost 3 bases and J lost 2; bases outside the gene matches: 3. DNA for the CDR3: TGTGCCAGCAGCTTGCAGGGGGGGACTAATGAAAAACTGTTTTTT. Translated, it gives CASSLQGGTNEKLFF.

This chain connects TRBV15 to TRBJ1-4, with D perhaps matching TRBD1 (6 bases). V lost 1 base to trimming and J lost 3 bases, with 12 bases between them. The CDR3 contains 16 residues. The germline V gene has CDR1 LNHNV and CDR2 YYDKDF (reference sequence). The CDR3 loop is CATSRGGARANEKLFF. The CDR3 nucleotides read TGTGCCACCAGCAGAGGGGGGGCGCGGGCTAATGAAAAACTGTTTTTT.

There are a few counts of this clone. This rearrangement joins TRBV27 to TRBJ1-5; D remains ambiguous. Germline CDR1 reads MNHEY; CDR2 reads SMNVEV (reference sequence). CDR3 length: 12 residues. The germline V and J ends were trimmed by 6 bases and 6 bases, with 9 bases remaining between them. CDR3 nucleotides: TGTGCCAGCAGAGAGGGCGCTCAGCCCCAGCATTTT. This encodes CASREGAQPQHF.